In its sample, the clone carrying this T cell receptor beta chain was seen a few times. The antigen remains unidentified. This sample was taken from a study of identical twins. The V gene's germline CDR1 is DFQATT and CDR2 SNEGSKA (reference sequence). The CDR3 is 15 residues long. Trimming removed 0 bases from V and 5 bases from J; junction bases left unmatched: 6. General study points: High-abundance cord blood beta clonotypes had fewer insertions; memory repertoires showed none. Twin-shared out-of-frame alpha sequences showed excess low generation probability.

Each CDR3 protein is one row after TCRdb ran MiXCR on the 5' RACE reads. The table includes 570,000 or so distinct CDR3 sequences, around 9.6% detected once. The same sample was also used in a study of yellow fever vaccine responses in identical twins. That study adds: Twins' vaccine T cell responses were reported to seem partly convergent and partly personalized.

This TCR was sampled from a woman younger than 30 in good health. The V call is TRBV20-1, the J call TRBJ2-1, with 8 bases that match TRBD2. Sequenced input: PBMCs. The CDR3 DNA reads as TGCAGTGCTAGAGATCCACTAGCGGACAACAATGAGCAGTTCTTC. It is translated as CSARDPLADNNEQFF.